The T cell receptor beta chain under discussion was sequenced for a study of naive and memory T cell subsets (dated 2017 in TCRdb). At the level of the whole study: Sorted naive and memory T cell subsets from peripheral blood were analyzed in the study using a UMI-based, open-source pipeline for TCR alpha and beta sequencing. The functional CMV T cell responses agreed completely with IgG serology results. RNA was DNase-treated and reverse transcribed with TCR constant-region primers, mostly using SuperScript III. General study outcomes and caveats: RNA-based TCR counts may be affected by expression changes linked to T cell activation and differentiation. Each clonotype was defined as a single alpha or beta chain sequence rather than as a paired alpha/beta receptor. In both CD4 and CD8 cells, going from naive through CM, EM and EMRA, the Gini index went up while Shannon and inverse Simpson diversity went down. The repertoire findings for the naive and memory subsets could not be validated, as no ground truth was available. A power law was followed by TCR abundance, with an exponent that differed between naive and memory subsets but was consistent across the three individuals. After error correction, over 95% of naive TCR sequences appeared only once, giving much steeper abundance distributions than memory subsets.

The library was made by UMI-ligation and nested PCR. The beta constant-region primer consisted of an equimolar mixture of two oligonucleotides that together covered TRBC1 and TRBC2. T4 RNA ligase 1 ligated a single-stranded oligonucleotide carrying the SP2 primer and a 12-nucleotide UMI to the cDNA 3' end. The ligated cDNA went through four rounds of PCR with nested alpha and beta constant-region primers together with the SP2 primer. Incubation of the ligation reaction lasted about 19-24 hours at 16 degrees C. PCR2 was usually performed as a SYBR Green qPCR and halted at a preset threshold so that over-amplification would not occur. All purifications after the first were performed with Agencourt AMPure XP magnetic beads. Library quantification was done by Qubit, followed by a TapeStation check on which the main peak was expected at around 650 bp. Pooled libraries were sequenced on an Illumina MiSeq using v2 2x251 paired-end kits, and typically about 0.95-2.3 million reads were obtained per sample. Each sample library was pooled at about 4.4 nM, and roughly 5-8% PhiX was included to improve cluster recognition. As for the original processing: FASTQ reads processed by Demultiplexor were assigned V and J genes by Decombinator through tag matching that tolerated a single base-pair mismatch. By using UMIs, Collapsinator corrected both sequencing errors and the frequency errors caused by PCR heterogeneity. TCRs were translated and CDR3s were extracted from the conserved cysteine to the FGXG phenylalanine by CDR3Translator, with non-productive sequences being flagged. Gini, Shannon entropy and inverse Simpson indices were calculated on repertoires subsampled to equal numbers of UMI-defined TCRs. Power-law fits to clonotype abundance distributions were performed by maximum likelihood within the linear range. On one naive CD8 sample, the pipeline and MIGEC gave similar UMI counts, unique TCR numbers and clonal distributions. The repertoires were searched for about 7,000 CMV-associated CDR3 sequences that had been compiled from VDJdb and a published dataset. The public sequencing data were trimmed at Q25 with fastp and processed into clonotypes with MiXCR by TCRdb, which kept only in-frame beta chains. One record per CDR3 amino acid sequence lists the most common genes and DNA. TCRdb's processing, not the authors', yielded these V and J calls. This sample is represented by roughly 21,000 distinct CDR3 sequences; approximately 11% of them were singletons. The ten largest clones take up 15% to 20% of the sample.

CDR1 and CDR2 were assigned from the germline V gene as SGHDT and YYEEEE. V is pared back by 4 bases and J by 3 bases, with 11 bases lying between the germline termini. There are 14 amino acids in the CDR3, from cysteine to phenylalanine inclusive. Only the CDR3 region is kept as DNA, spanning 42 bases read in frame from base 1. TCR alpha and beta chain libraries were amplified separately from the second PCR step onward. The CMV status of each donor was determined by measuring IFNgamma production from CD4+ T cells after fresh PBMCs had been stimulated overnight with CMV viral lysate. Miltenyi beads were used first to positively select CD4 T cells, and CD8 T cells were then positively selected from the CD4-negative fraction. Cells were stained for CD3, CD4, CD8, CD45RA, CD27 and a live/dead dye and were sorted on a BD Aria II into four subsets based on CD45RA and CD27. A few healthy volunteers provided blood, and the blood of each volunteer was split into CD4 and CD8 T cells and then into four differentiation subsets. Around 120 ml of peripheral blood was collected from each donor, and PBMC were isolated from the blood using Ficoll-Paque PLUS density-gradient centrifugation. Sorted cells were lysed in RLT buffer, after which RNA was extracted using a Qiagen RNeasy kit and stored at -80 degrees C.

In its sample, this clonotype was seen many times. It has no known antigen specificity. Nothing much larger sits one base from this clone, and base qualities are not available. The sequenced sample was central memory CD8+ T cells from blood. The meaning of the sample's cell subset or site label: central memory, CD45RA- CD27+. The clonotype was recovered from a human donor in good health. The receptor chain draws on TRBV5-6 and TRBJ2-1; the best D guess is TRBD2, with 6 bases matching. The DNA reads TGTGCCAGCAGCCCGGGACTGCTCTACAATGAGCAGTTCTTC. Its translation reads: CASSPGLLYNEQFF.